Listed here are 8 T cell receptor beta chains from one sample, sequenced in a study of blood T cell repertoires in COVID-19. TCRdb keeps only in-frame clones here, not all; method: immunoSEQ multiplex PCR. Seen here are 150,000 to 200,000 clones, more than 80% observed once, and the top ten hold roughly 7.7%. Sequenced: peripheral blood. The receptor source for this set is a woman aged 55-70 years with acute or convalescent COVID-19.

This chain connects TRBV28 to TRBJ1-3, with 7 bases aligning to TRBD1. Trimming cost V 4 bases and J 4 bases; bases outside gene matches: 10. The CDR3 loop spans 16 amino acids. The germline CDR1 and CDR2 sequences are MDHEN and SYDVKM. The CDR3 DNA reads TGTGCCAGCAGTTCCCCCCCACAGGGGACAGGAAACACCATATATTTT. Translation: CASSSPPQGTGNTIYF.

The chain has TRBV30 and TRBJ1-1; D is uncertain. Per the germline V gene, CDR1 is GTSNPN and CDR2 is SVGIG (reference sequence). Trimming took off 0 bases at V and 4 bases at J, with 3 bases between the two ends. The CDR3 has 11 residues. The CDR3 is CAWSVGTEAFF. The CDR3 DNA follows: TGTGCCTGGAGTGTCGGCACTGAAGCTTTCTTT.

About this clone itself: A much more abundant neighbour one base away suggests this may be a read error. The V gene is TRBV7-9, the J gene TRBJ1-1; 7 bases map to TRBD1. CDR1 SEHNR and CDR2 FQNEAQ come from the germline V gene (reference sequence). The CDR3 has 14 amino acids. After removal of 5 bases from V and 0 bases from J, the junction contained 3 bases not matched to a gene. DNA for the CDR3: TGTGCCAGCAGCCGGGACAGACTGAACACTGAAGCTTTCTTT. Protein product: CASSRDRLNTEAFF.

The chain has TRBV19 and TRBJ1-2; D ambiguous. The germline V gene has CDR1 LNHDA and CDR2 SQIVND (reference sequence). The CDR3 contains 13 residues. The V gene lost 5 bases and the J gene lost 7 bases, with 14 bases spanning the gap. Here the CDR3 reads CASSREGLSGYTF. As DNA, the CDR3 is TGTGCCAGTAGTCGGGAGGGTTTGAGTGGCTACACCTTC.

The CDR3 loop reads CSARRDRASEQYF. CDR3 DNA sequence: TGCAGCGCACGCCGGGACAGGGCGTCGGAGCAGTACTTC. The rearrangement uses TRBV29-1 and TRBJ2-7; 9 bases align to TRBD1. From germline, CDR1 is SQVTM and CDR2 ANQGSEA. CDR3 length: 13 amino acids. V dropped 7 bases and J dropped 7; count of bases not matched to a gene: 11.

The CDR3 loop reads CASSFGTGRTYGYTF. The CDR3 DNA reads TGTGCCAGCAGTTTTGGGACCGGGAGGACCTATGGCTACACCTTC. The V and J genes are TRBV28 and TRBJ1-2, with TRBD1 as a possible D gene (5 bases). V was pared by 3 bases and J by 4 bases, with 15 bases between. CDR1 is MDHEN and CDR2 is SYDVKM in the germline V gene. The CDR3 has 15 amino acids.

The genes are TRBV7-9 and TRBJ1-1, with 7 bases aligning to TRBD1. Germline V CDR1 and CDR2: SEHNR, FQNEAQ (reference sequence). Germline trimming cut 4 bases from V and 12 bases from J; bases unmatched to any gene: 11. The CDR3 loop spans 13 amino acids. The CDR3 DNA reads TGTGCCAGCAGCTCCCTTGACAGGGAACGAACTTTCTTT. This encodes CASSSLDRERTFF.

This clone was recorded once. The chain recombines TRBV18 with TRBJ2-7; 8 positions match TRBD1. The CDR3 contains 12 residues. Germline-derived CDR1 and CDR2 are KGHSH and LQKENI. V shed 5 bases, J shed 5 bases, and the junction held 2 bases outside the gene matches. Written as DNA, the CDR3 is TGTGCCAGCTCAGAGACAGGGGACGAGCAGTACGTC. Protein product: CASSETGDEQYV.